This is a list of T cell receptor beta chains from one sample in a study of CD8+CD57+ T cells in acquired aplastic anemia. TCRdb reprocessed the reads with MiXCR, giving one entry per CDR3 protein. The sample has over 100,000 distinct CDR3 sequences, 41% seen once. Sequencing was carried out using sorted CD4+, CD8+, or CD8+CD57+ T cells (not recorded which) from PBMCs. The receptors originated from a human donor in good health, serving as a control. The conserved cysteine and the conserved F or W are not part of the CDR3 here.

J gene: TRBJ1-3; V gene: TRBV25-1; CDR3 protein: ASSVGSGNTIY
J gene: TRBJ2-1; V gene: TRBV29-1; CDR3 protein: SVDFSGGAREQF
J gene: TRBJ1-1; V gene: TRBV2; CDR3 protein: ASKEATEAF
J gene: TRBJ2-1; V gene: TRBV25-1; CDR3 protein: ASSAVGTNRAEQF
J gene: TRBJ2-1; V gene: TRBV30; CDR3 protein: ACGEGRSSYNEQF
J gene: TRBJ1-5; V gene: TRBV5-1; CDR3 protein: ASSLGTGRNQPQH
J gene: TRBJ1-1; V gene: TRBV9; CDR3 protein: ASSGKPWKTEAF
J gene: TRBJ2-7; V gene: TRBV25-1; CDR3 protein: ASSGTDRGSYGQY
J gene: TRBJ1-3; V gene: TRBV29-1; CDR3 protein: SVGEGYSGNTIY
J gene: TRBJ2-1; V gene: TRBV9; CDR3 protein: ASSAGSPFYNEQF
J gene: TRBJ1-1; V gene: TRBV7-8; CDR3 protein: ASSPYMNTEAF
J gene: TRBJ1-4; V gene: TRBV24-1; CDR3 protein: ATSDTRDRGYEKLF
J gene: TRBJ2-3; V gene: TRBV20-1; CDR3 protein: SARETSGDTDTQY